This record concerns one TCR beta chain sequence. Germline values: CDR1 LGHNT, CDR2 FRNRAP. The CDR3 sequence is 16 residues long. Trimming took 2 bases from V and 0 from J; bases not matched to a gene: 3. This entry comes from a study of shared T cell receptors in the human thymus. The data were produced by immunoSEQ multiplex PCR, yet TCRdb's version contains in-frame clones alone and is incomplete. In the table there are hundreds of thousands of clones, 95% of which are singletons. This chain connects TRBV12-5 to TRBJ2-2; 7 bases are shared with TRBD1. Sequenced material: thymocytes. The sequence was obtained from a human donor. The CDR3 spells CASGLYQGANTGELFF. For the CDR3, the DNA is TGTGCTAGTGGTTTGTACCAGGGGGCGAACACCGGGGAGCTGTTTTTT. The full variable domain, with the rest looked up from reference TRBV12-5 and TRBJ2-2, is DARVTQTPRHKVTEMGQEVTMRCQPILGHNTVFWYRQTMMQGLELLAYFRNRAPLDDSGMPKDRFSAEMPDATLATLKIQPSEPRDSAVYFCASGLYQGANTGELFFGEGSRLTVL.